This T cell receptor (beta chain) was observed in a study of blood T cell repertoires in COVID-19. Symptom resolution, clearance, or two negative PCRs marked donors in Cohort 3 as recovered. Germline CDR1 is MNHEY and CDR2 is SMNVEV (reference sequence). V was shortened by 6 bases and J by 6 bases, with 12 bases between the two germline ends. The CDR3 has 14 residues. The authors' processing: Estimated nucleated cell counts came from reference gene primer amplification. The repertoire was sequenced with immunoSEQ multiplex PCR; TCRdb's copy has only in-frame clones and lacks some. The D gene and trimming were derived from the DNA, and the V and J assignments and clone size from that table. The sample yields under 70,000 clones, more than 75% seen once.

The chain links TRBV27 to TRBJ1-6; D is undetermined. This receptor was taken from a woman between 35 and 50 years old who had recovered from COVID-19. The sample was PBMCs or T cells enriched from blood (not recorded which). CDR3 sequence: CASRYTAVNSPLHF. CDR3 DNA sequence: TGTGCCAGCAGATACACGGCGGTTAATTCACCCCTCCACTTT.